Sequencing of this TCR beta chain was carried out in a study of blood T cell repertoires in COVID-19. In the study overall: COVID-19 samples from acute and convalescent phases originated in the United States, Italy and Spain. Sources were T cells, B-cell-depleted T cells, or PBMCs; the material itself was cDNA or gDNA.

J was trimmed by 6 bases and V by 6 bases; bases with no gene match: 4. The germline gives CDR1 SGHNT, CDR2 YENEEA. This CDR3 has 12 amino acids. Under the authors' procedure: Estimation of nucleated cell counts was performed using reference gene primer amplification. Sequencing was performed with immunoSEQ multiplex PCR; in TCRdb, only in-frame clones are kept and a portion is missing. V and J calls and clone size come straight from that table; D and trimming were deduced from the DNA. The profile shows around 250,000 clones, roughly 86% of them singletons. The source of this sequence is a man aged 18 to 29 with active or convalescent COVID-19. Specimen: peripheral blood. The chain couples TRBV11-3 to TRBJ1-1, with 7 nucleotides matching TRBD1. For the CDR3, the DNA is TGTGCCAGCAGTTCACAGGGGTCTGAAGCTTTCTTT. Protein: CASSSQGSEAFF.